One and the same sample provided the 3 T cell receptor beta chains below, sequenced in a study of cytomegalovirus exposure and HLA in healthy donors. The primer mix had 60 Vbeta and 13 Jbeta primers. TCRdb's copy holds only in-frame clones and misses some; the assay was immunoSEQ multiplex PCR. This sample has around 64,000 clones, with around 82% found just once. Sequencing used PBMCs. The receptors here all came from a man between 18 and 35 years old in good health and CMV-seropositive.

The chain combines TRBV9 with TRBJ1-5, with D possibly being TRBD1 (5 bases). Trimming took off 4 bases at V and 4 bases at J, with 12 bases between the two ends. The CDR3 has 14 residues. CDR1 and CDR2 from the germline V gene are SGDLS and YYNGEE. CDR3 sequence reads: CASSSRRGNQPQHF. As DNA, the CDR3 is TGTGCCAGCAGCTCCCGTCGGGGGAATCAGCCCCAGCATTTT.

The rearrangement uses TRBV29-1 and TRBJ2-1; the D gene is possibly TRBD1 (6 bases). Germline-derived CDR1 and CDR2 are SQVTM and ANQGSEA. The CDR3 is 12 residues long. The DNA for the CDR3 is TGCGTGGGGGCTTTACCCAATGGGGAGCAGTTCTTC. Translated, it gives CVGALPNGEQFF.

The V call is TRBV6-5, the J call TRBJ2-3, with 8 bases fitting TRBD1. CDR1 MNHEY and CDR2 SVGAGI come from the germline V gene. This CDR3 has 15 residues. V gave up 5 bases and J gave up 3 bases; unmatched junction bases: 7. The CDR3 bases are TGTGCCAGCAGTAGACAGGGGAGTAGGACAGATACGCAGTATTTT. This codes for CASSRQGSRTDTQYF.